This T cell receptor (beta chain) comes out of a study of T cell responses to AZD1222 COVID-19 vaccine. Study overall: Recipients boosted at about 4 weeks or about 12 weeks are pooled. Overall study findings and caveats: Reports indicate that nearly half of spike-specific TCRs are directed at unmutated variant regions. Seropositivity was recorded at baseline in only 6 or 7 AZD1222 recipients. Repertoire sampling was restricted to post-peak T cell response timepoints.

The CDR3 extends over 14 amino acids. The germline V gene encodes CDR1 SGHTS and CDR2 YDEGEE. Trimming removed 4 bases at V and 3 bases at J, with 11 bases between. For this clone: As yet, its antigen is unknown.

Profiling relied on immunoSEQ multiplex PCR, and the TCRdb table lists in-frame clones only, not all of them. The sample carries about 150,000 clones, less than 90% recorded once. The sequences come from peripheral blood, collected on day 0 of AZD1222 vaccination. The gene calls are TRBV5-8 and TRBJ1-5; possibly TRBD1 for D (5 bases). This clonotype was sampled from an adult in good health. The CDR3 is CASSLGTYNQPQHF. The CDR3 bases are TGTGCCAGCAGCCTCGGGACTTACAATCAGCCCCAGCATTTT.